This T cell receptor beta chain was identified in a study of cytotoxic CD8 clonotypes in ibrutinib-treated CLL. Looking at the study overall: Timing of response sample collection was a median approximately eleven months after treatment start, with a range of 6 to 36. Study-wide results and caveats: Sustained-remission and progressing patients diverged in sampling times. Pretreatment clonality was elevated relative to age-matched healthy donors and paralleled circulating CD8+ T-cell counts.

Trimming took off 2 bases at V and 5 bases at J, with 17 bases between the two ends. The CDR3 is made up of 15 amino acids. The germline CDR1 and CDR2 sequences are GTSNPN and SVGIG (reference sequence). For this clone: Its matching antigen is unknown.

The targeted sequencing depth was 1 in 200,000 to 1 in 1 million T cells. Clones were read by immunoSEQ multiplex PCR, and TCRdb kept only the in-frame ones, dropping some. Of 110,000 to 150,000 clones in the sample, 60% to 80% are singletons; the top ten hold around 30%. The sample here was PBMCs, taken after 12 months of ibrutinib treatment. The receptor was isolated from a human donor with chronic lymphocytic leukemia. The gene calls are TRBV30 and TRBJ2-3, with D maybe TRBD2 (6 bases). The CDR3 region is CAWSPRGHGRDTQYF. The CDR3 nucleotides read TGTGCCTGGAGTCCCCGAGGCCACGGGAGAGATACGCAGTATTTT.